Listed here are 29 T cell receptor beta chains from one sample, sequenced in a study of identical twins. TCRdb re-derived calls from the 5' RACE reads in MiXCR, one entry per CDR3 protein. The sample has around 1.7 million distinct CDR3 sequences; roughly a third are singletons. The specimen sequenced was cord blood. These receptors were collected from a newborn girl in good health.

This rearrangement joins TRBV5-1 to TRBJ1-2; no definite D call. This CDR3 has 16 amino acids. Trimming left V 0 bases short and J 4 bases short, with 16 bases between. Germline CDR1 and CDR2: SGHRS and YFSETQ. The CDR3 spells CASSLGGYQHLYGYTF. CDR3 nucleotide sequence: TGCGCCAGCAGCTTGGGGGGTTATCAGCACCTCTATGGCTACACCTTC.

There are a few counts of this clonotype. This chain connects TRBV30 to TRBJ2-7; 9 bases align to TRBD1. V gave up 1 base and J gave up 5 bases; unmatched junction bases: 3. CDR3 length: 13 amino acids. The germline V gene encodes CDR1 GTSNPN and CDR2 SVGIG (reference sequence). The CDR3 protein is CAWSGDREDEQYF. DNA of the CDR3: TGTGCCTGGAGTGGGGACAGGGAGGACGAGCAGTACTTC. The variable domain in full, with the rest retrieved from reference TRBV30 and TRBJ2-7, is SQTIHQWPATLVQPVGSPLSLECTVEGTSNPNLYWYRQAAGRGLQLLFYSVGIGQISSEVPQNLSASRPQDRQFILSSKKLLLSDSGFYLCAWSGDREDEQYFGPGTRLTVT.

This clonotype was seen a single time. A read error may produce the germline difference seen at one junction end. V and J are TRBV7-7 and TRBJ2-5, with D tentatively TRBD1 or TRBD2 (5 bases each). The end of the DNA aligns better with TRBJ2-1, so the J call may be wrong. Germline CDR1 SSHAT, CDR2 FNYEAQ (reference sequence). The CDR3 is made up of 13 amino acids. The CDR3 bases are TGTGCTAGCAGCTTCGGGACGAAAGAGACCCAGTTCTTC. Amino acids: CASSFGTKETQFF.

A few counts support this clonotype. V and J are TRBV9 and TRBJ2-7; 9 nucleotides match TRBD2. CDR3 length: 15 residues. J was trimmed by 3 bases and V by 3 bases; bases with no gene match: 7. The V gene's germline CDR1 is SGDLS and CDR2 YYNGEE. The CDR3 nucleotides are TGTGCCAGCAGCGAGTTGGGACTAGCTGGCTACGAGCAGTACTTC. Protein product: CASSELGLAGYEQYF.

Note on this clonotype: One end of the junction is discordant with germline, which a read error may explain. This chain uses TRBV20-1 with TRBJ1-6, with D tentatively TRBD1 (5 bases). The CDR3 is 14 amino acids. Germline values: CDR1 DFQATT, CDR2 SNEGSKA (reference sequence). In DNA form, the CDR3 reads TGCAGTGCTAGAGGGGGCCCCTATAATTCACCCCCCCACTTT. Its protein product is CSARGGPYNSPPHF.

CDR3 residues: CASSEAVPGLEQYF. Written as DNA, the CDR3 is TGTGCCAGCAGTGAAGCCGTACCGGGTCTCGAGCAGTACTTC. The chain employs TRBV2 and TRBJ2-7; D is undetermined. The germline V gene has CDR1 SNHLY and CDR2 FYNNEI. This CDR3 region has 14 residues. Deletions cut 0 bases from V and 6 bases from J, with 12 bases between.

The V gene is TRBV3-1, the J gene TRBJ1-6; D gene uncertain. Germline V gives CDR1 LGHDT, CDR2 YNNKEL (reference sequence). Trimming took off 4 bases at V and 9 bases at J, with 7 bases between the two ends. This CDR3 comprises 12 residues. The CDR3 loop is CASSLQSSPLHF. The CDR3, as DNA: TGTGCCAGCAGCCTTCAAAGTTCACCCCTCCACTTT. Using reference TRBV3-1 and TRBJ1-6 for the parts outside the CDR3, the full variable domain is DTAVSQTPKYLVTQMGNDKSIKCEQNLGHDTMYWYKQDSKKFLKIMFSYNNKELIINETVPNRFSPKSPDKAHLNLHINSLELGDSAVYFCASSLQSSPLHFGNGTRLTVT.

This rearrangement joins TRBV30 to TRBJ1-5, with no clear D. Trimming took 3 bases from V and 4 from J, leaving 16 bases between them. Germline lookup yields CDR1 GTSNPN and CDR2 SVGIG (reference sequence). The CDR3 runs to 15 residues. The CDR3 coding sequence is TGTGCCTGGAGCCCCATAGGGCTGCCTAATCAGCCCCAGCATTTT. Translation gives CAWSPIGLPNQPQHF. The whole variable domain, remainder taken from reference TRBV30 and TRBJ1-5, is SQTIHQWPATLVQPVGSPLSLECTVEGTSNPNLYWYRQAAGRGLQLLFYSVGIGQISSEVPQNLSASRPQDRQFILSSKKLLLSDSGFYLCAWSPIGLPNQPQHFGDGTRLSIL.

This clonotype has just a few counts. The CDR3 spells CSVRGAERTQYF. As DNA, the CDR3 is TGCAGCGTCCGAGGGGCCGAGAGAACGCAGTACTTC. The chain has TRBV29-1 and TRBJ2-7, with D perhaps assigned TRBD1 or TRBD2 (5 bases each). Germline V gene sequence: CDR1 SQVTM, CDR2 ANQGSEA. Trimming took 6 bases from V and 9 from J, leaving 18 bases between them. The CDR3 length is 12 residues.

This clonotype has only a few counts. This chain joins TRBV7-9 and TRBJ1-2; D gene uncertain. Germline loops: CDR1 SEHNR, CDR2 FQNEAQ (reference sequence). The V and J ends lost 5 bases and 6 bases respectively, with 13 bases between them. The CDR3 length is 13 residues. The CDR3 sequence: CASSRPWRHGYTF. The CDR3, as DNA: TGTGCCAGCAGCCGCCCATGGAGGCATGGCTACACCTTC.

Notes on this clonotype: A read error may produce the germline difference seen at one junction end. V usage is TRBV18 and J usage is TRBJ2-1, with 8 bases fitting TRBD2. Germline V CDR1 and CDR2: KGHSH, LQKENI. This CDR3 is 15 amino acids long. CDR3 bases: TGTGCCACCTCACAAACCGGGACTAGCTACAATGAGCAGTTCTTC. Translating it yields CATSQTGTSYNEQFF.

This clonotype showed up just a few times. The rearrangement uses TRBV6-6 and TRBJ2-3; the D is unclear. This CDR3 comprises 12 residues. Per the germline V gene, CDR1 is MNHNY and CDR2 is SVGAGI (reference sequence). V was clipped by 3 bases and J by 5 bases, with 6 bases between them. This CDR3 is CASSYGEDTQYF. The CDR3 nucleotides are TGTGCCAGCAGTTATGGGGAAGATACGCAGTATTTT.

This clonotype was seen a handful of times. V is TRBV7-9 and J is TRBJ2-5; D remains ambiguous. CDR3 length equals 13 residues. The V end lost 2 bases, the J end lost 5 bases, and 9 bases lay between the germline ends. CDR1 is SEHNR and CDR2 is FQNEAQ in the germline V gene (reference sequence). This CDR3 is CASSLREMETQYF. In DNA, the CDR3 is TGTGCCAGCAGCTTAAGGGAAATGGAGACCCAGTACTTC.

This clonotype was seen repeatedly, ten times or more. This rearrangement joins TRBV29-1 to TRBJ2-1; D is ambiguous. CDR1 is SQVTM, CDR2 ANQGSEA, per germline. V lost 4 bases, J lost 2 bases, and 12 bases lay in between. This CDR3 is 14 amino acids long. Here the CDR3 reads CSVGATLTYNEQFF. The CDR3 bases are TGCAGCGTTGGGGCTACCCTTACCTACAATGAGCAGTTCTTC.

The J gene is TRBJ2-2, the V gene TRBV7-2, with D possibly being TRBD2 (6 bases). This CDR3 is built from 16 residues. The V end was cut by 1 base, the J end by 5 bases, with 14 bases between. CDR1 is SGHTA and CDR2 is FQGNSA in the germline V gene. CDR3 sequence: CASSLVGGWGTGELFF. The CDR3 DNA is TGTGCCAGCAGCTTAGTCGGGGGATGGGGGACCGGGGAGCTGTTTTTT.

Concerning this clonotype: The junction departs from the called germline gene at one end, perhaps through a read error. The gene calls are TRBV5-1 and TRBJ2-1; weak D call: TRBD2 (7 bases). This CDR3 has 18 residues. Germline CDR1 is SGHRS and CDR2 is YFSETQ. This chain's CDR3 is CASSIPAGGLSSYSEQFF. CDR3 nucleotides: TGCGCCAGCAGCATCCCGGCCGGGGGGCTGAGCTCCTACAGTGAGCAGTTCTTC.

This clonotype was observed a handful of times. The chain employs TRBV20-1 and TRBJ2-7; a possible D gene is TRBD2 (5 bases). The germline V and J ends were trimmed by 3 bases and 4 bases, with 25 bases remaining between them. Germline lookup yields CDR1 DFQATT and CDR2 SNEGSKA (reference sequence). The CDR3 extends over 17 amino acids. The CDR3 DNA follows: TGCAGTGCTAGTAAACCTCGGGCTAGCCGCTTTGGGTACGAGCAGTACTTC. It encodes CSASKPRASRFGYEQYF.

The rearrangement joins TRBV29-1 to TRBJ2-5; possibly TRBD2 for D (6 bases). Trimming cost V 4 bases and J 11 bases, with 23 bases left between them. Per germline, CDR1 SQVTM and CDR2 ANQGSEA. The CDR3 is 14 residues long. This chain's CDR3 is CSVVSELDYNEQYF. The CDR3 coding sequence is TGCAGCGTTGTGTCGGAGCTGGACTACAATGAGCAGTACTTC.

This clonotype came up a few times. This sequence joins TRBV27 and TRBJ2-3; TRBD2 is a possible D gene (5 bases). The germline CDR1 and CDR2 sequences are MNHEY and SMNVEV (reference sequence). This CDR3 is 14 amino acids long. Trimming pared 3 bases from V and 6 bases from J, leaving 13 bases between. For the CDR3, the DNA is TGTGCCAGCAGTTTCGGACTGGACGTGGATACGCAGTATTTT. This gives the protein CASSFGLDVDTQYF.

CDR3 loop: CSAGGTSVTYEQYF. DNA of the CDR3: TGCAGTGCTGGTGGGACTAGCGTTACCTACGAGCAGTACTTC. V gene TRBV20-1 combines with J gene TRBJ2-7, with TRBD2 matching over 10 bases. CDR1 and CDR2 (germline): DFQATT, SNEGSKA (reference sequence). Trimming removed 5 bases from V and 2 bases from J; junction bases left unmatched: 6. This CDR3 spans 14 amino acids.

The chain employs TRBV9 and TRBJ2-7; 8 bases align to TRBD2. CDR1 is SGDLS and CDR2 is YYNGEE in the germline V gene. After removal of 3 bases from V and 3 bases from J, the junction contained 8 bases not matched to a gene. CDR3 length: 15 residues. DNA of the CDR3: TGTGCCAGCAGCGAAGGGACTAGTCTGATCTACGAGCAGTACTTC. It encodes CASSEGTSLIYEQYF.

This chain links TRBV29-1 with TRBJ2-3; 7 positions match TRBD2. CDR1 is SQVTM, CDR2 ANQGSEA, per germline. Trimming took 3 bases from V and 0 from J; bases not matched to a gene: 9. The CDR3 runs 16 residues. The CDR3 DNA follows: TGCAGCGTTGACATAACTAGCGTGTCTAGCACAGATACGCAGTATTTT. Its protein product is CSVDITSVSSTDTQYF.

This clonotype was counted between two and nine times. The V gene is TRBV4-1, the J gene TRBJ2-7, with TRBD2 matching over 7 bases. This CDR3 has 16 amino acids. Trimming took 0 bases from V and 1 from J; bases not matched to a gene: 6. From germline, CDR1 is MGHRA and CDR2 YSYEKL. CDR3 residues: CASSQDEISGSYEQYF. CDR3 bases: TGCGCCAGCAGCCAAGATGAGATTAGCGGGTCCTACGAGCAGTACTTC.

This clonotype has only a few counts. The chain is built from TRBV7-9 and TRBJ2-1; weak D call: TRBD1 (6 bases). The germline V and J ends were trimmed by 4 bases and 3 bases, with 13 bases remaining between them. This CDR3 has 15 residues. CDR1 is SEHNR, CDR2 FQNEAQ, per germline (reference sequence). The CDR3 DNA sequence: TGTGCCAGCAGCTGGACCGGGACAATCTACAATGAGCAGTTCTTC. Translated, it gives CASSWTGTIYNEQFF.

The chain employs TRBV5-1 and TRBJ2-7, with TRBD2 matching over 10 bases. In germline, CDR1 is SGHRS, CDR2 YFSETQ. Trimming took 1 base from V and 4 from J; bases not matched to a gene: 8. There are 16 residues in the CDR3. The CDR3 nucleotides read TGCGCCAGCAGCTTGACTAGCGGGACTTACCAATACGAGCAGTACTTC. Its translation: CASSLTSGTYQYEQYF.

This chain links TRBV29-1 with TRBJ2-5, with TRBD2 identical over 9 bases. Germline V gene lookup returns CDR1 SQVTM and CDR2 ANQGSEA. The CDR3 covers 12 residues. V trimming: 6 bases; J trimming: 5 bases; junction bases outside the gene matches: 4. For the CDR3, the DNA is TGCAGCGTCGAAACTAGCGGGGAGACCCAGTACTTC. It is translated as CSVETSGETQYF.

In its sample, this clonotype was seen a few times. This chain joins TRBV3-1 and TRBJ2-3, with D possibly TRBD2 on 6 matching bases. Germline V gene lookup returns CDR1 LGHDT and CDR2 YNNKEL (reference sequence). The CDR3 is made up of 13 amino acids. The V and J ends lost 1 base and 7 bases respectively, with 9 bases between them. The CDR3 sequence: CASSQALAYTQYF. CDR3 sequence (DNA): TGTGCCAGCAGCCAAGCCCTAGCGTATACGCAGTATTTT.

The genes are TRBV29-1 and TRBJ1-3; a possible D gene is TRBD1 (6 bases). Deletions cut 4 bases from V and 2 bases from J, with 9 bases between. This CDR3 region has 13 residues. Germline V CDR1 and CDR2: SQVTM, ANQGSEA. DNA of the CDR3: TGCAGCGTTGGGGGGGGCGCTGGAAACACCATATATTTT. Residues: CSVGGGAGNTIYF.

Worth noting for this clonotype: At one boundary the junction diverges from the germline segment, which might be a read error. The rearrangement uses TRBV7-6 and TRBJ2-1, with 8 nucleotides matching TRBD2. Germline CDR1 is SGHVS and CDR2 is FNYEAQ. The CDR3 length is 19 residues. This CDR3 is CASSLASLAASPSYNDQFF. The CDR3 coding sequence is TGTGCCAGCAGCTTAGCCTCACTAGCGGCCTCTCCCTCCTACAATGATCAGTTCTTC.